The present T cell receptor (beta chain) was sequenced within a study of long-term antiretroviral therapy in people with HIV. Survey-level resolution applied to immunoSEQ assay v3.0. Using immunoSEQ multiplex PCR, the repertoire was profiled, and TCRdb retains in-frame clones only, with some absent. The sample consists of around 28,000 clones, about 90% of them appearing once. The J segment lost 5 bases and the V segment lost 1 base, leaving 0 bases of the junction unmatched. CDR1 and CDR2 from the germline V gene are SGHVS and FQNEAQ. CDR3 length: 14 amino acids. The V call is TRBV7-8, the J call TRBJ2-3; 10 bases agree with TRBD2. The TCR comes from a woman aged 18-29 years with HIV. This material consisted of unsorted PBMCs, taken 1.8 years after starting antiretroviral therapy. This CDR3 is CASSLGLAGDTQYF. The CDR3 DNA reads TGTGCCAGCAGCTTAGGACTAGCGGGAGATACGCAGTATTTT.